This T cell receptor beta chain was documented in a study of cytomegalovirus exposure and HLA in healthy donors. Study observations and caveats: With later analysis, a missense DCLRE1C variant became linked to TCR beta V- and J-gene trimming. In a later analysis, common viral pathogens appeared linked to several of the most significant clusters. In a later analysis, DRB1 alleles had the most associated TCRs; HLA-C alleles the fewest.

With respect to this clone: Its antigen is unknown.

It was with 60 Vbeta and 13 Jbeta primers that the PCR ran. Clones were read by immunoSEQ multiplex PCR, and TCRdb kept only the in-frame ones, dropping some. The table has almost 200,000 clones, just over 75% seen once; the top ten hold about 1.9%. The germline CDR1 and CDR2 sequences are GTSNPN and SVGIG (reference sequence). The CDR3 length is 13 residues. V was clipped by 3 bases and J by 2 bases, with 10 bases between them. The chain links TRBV30 to TRBJ1-2, with D tentatively TRBD1 (6 bases). Material: PBMCs. The clonotype was recovered from a man aged 25-45 years in good health and CMV-seronegative. Written as DNA, the CDR3 is TGTGCCTGGAGACAGGGCTTCAACTATGGCTACACCTTC. Amino acids: CAWRQGFNYGYTF.